A selection of T cell receptor beta chains follows, all from one sample in a study of cytomegalovirus exposure and HLA in healthy donors. Here immunoSEQ multiplex PCR was the method, and the copy in TCRdb shows in-frame clones only, minus some. The data hold 55,000 to 80,000 clones, with roughly 74% observed a single time. Material: PBMCs. Receptors originate from a middle-aged woman in good health and CMV-seropositive. The CDR3 runs from the conserved cysteine through the conserved F or W. The D gene is left open where the match is weak. Size values are once, few and many counts, or a class for expanded clones, and some rows have none.

V gene	J gene	clone size	D gene	CDR3 DNA	CDR3 protein
TRBV19	TRBJ1-2	-	TRBD1	TGTGCCAGTAGTCCTCGGGCCGGGACAGGGGGCAATGGCTACACCTTC	CASSPRAGTGGNGYTF
TRBV6-5	TRBJ2-6	-	-	TGTGCCAGCAGTTATTCTAGCGATGGGGCCAACGTCCTGACTTTC	CASSYSSDGANVLTF
TRBV5-1	TRBJ2-7	-	-	TGCGCCAGCAGCGACCCCCGGGACAATTCCTACGAGCAGTACTTC	CASSDPRDNSYEQYF
TRBV19	TRBJ2-7	-	TRBD2	TGTGCCAGTAGTCCGGGACTAACCTACGAGCAGTACTTC	CASSPGLTYEQYF
TRBV5-1	TRBJ1-5	-	-	TGCGCCAGCAGCTTGACGGCAGGGCGCAATCAGCCCCAGCATTTT	CASSLTAGRNQPQHF
TRBV5-6	TRBJ2-7	-	-	TGTGCCAGCAACAGACAGGCCAATCGGGCATACGAGCAGTACTTC	CASNRQANRAYEQYF
TRBV5-8	TRBJ2-3	-	TRBD2	TGTGCCAGCAGCTTGGGGGACTACGGGTACACAGATACGCAGTATTTT	CASSLGDYGYTDTQYF
TRBV30	TRBJ1-2	-	-	TGTGCCTCTAGTGGATATGGCTACACCTTC	CASSGYGYTF
TRBV27	TRBJ1-1	once	TRBD1	TGTGCCAGCAGTTACAGGGGGTACACTGAAGCTTTCTTT	CASSYRGYTEAFF
TRBV25-1	TRBJ1-6	few	TRBD1	TGTGCCAGCAGTACAGGGGCGGGGATTTCACCCCTCCACTTT	CASSTGAGISPLHF
TRBV7-3	TRBJ2-1	-	-	TGTGCCAGCAGCTTAGGGGGCGGGAATGAGCAGTTCTTC	CASSLGGGNEQFF
TRBV5-4	TRBJ1-2	-	TRBD1	TGTGCCAGCAGCTTGGCCCACTTACAGGGGGCGTATTATGGCTACACCTTC	CASSLAHLQGAYYGYTF
TRBV10-3	TRBJ1-4	-	-	TGTGCCATCAGCGCAGAAAATGAAAAACTGTTTTTT	CAISAENEKLFF
TRBV5-1	TRBJ2-2	-	-	TGCGCCAGCAGATTCAGGGTAAACACCGGGGAGCTGTTTTTT	CASRFRVNTGELFF
TRBV2	TRBJ1-2	-	-	TGTGCCAGCAGCCCCTCGAGGGATTCGAAGGGCTACACCTTC	CASSPSRDSKGYTF
TRBV19	TRBJ2-3	-	-	TGTGCCAGTAGCATTGACTCTCGACAGTTCACAGATACGCAGTATTTT	CASSIDSRQFTDTQYF
TRBV7-9	TRBJ1-5	-	-	TGTGCCAGCAGCTTAGAAGGGGGTAATCAGCCCCAGCATTTT	CASSLEGGNQPQHF
TRBV12-5	TRBJ2-1	few	-	TGTGCTAGTGGTACCGAGGGGGAGGGTTTCAATGAGCAGTTCTTC	CASGTEGEGFNEQFF
TRBV27	TRBJ2-1	once	-	TGTGCCAGCGGGAGGAAACCCTACAATGAGCAGTTCTTC	CASGRKPYNEQFF
TRBV29-1	TRBJ2-1	-	TRBD2	TGCAGCGTTGAATATGGTCGGGGGGGAAATGAGCAGTTCTTC	CSVEYGRGGNEQFF
TRBV9	TRBJ1-3	once	-	TGTGCCAGCAGCGAGGGGACGGGGGACACCATATATTTT	CASSEGTGDTIYF
TRBV7-6	TRBJ1-2	-	TRBD1	TGTGCCAGCAGCTTAGACCAGACAGGGGTGGGAGGCTACACCTTC	CASSLDQTGVGGYTF
TRBV11-1	TRBJ2-1	-	TRBD2	TGTGCCAGCAGCTTAGAGGTCAATTTAGAGCACGGGGGGTCCGAGCAGTTCTTC	CASSLEVNLEHGGSEQFF
TRBV6-4	TRBJ1-3	-	TRBD1	TGTGCCAGCAGCGCGGACAGGGGAGACACCATATATTTT	CASSADRGDTIYF
TRBV7-2	TRBJ1-1	-	-	TGTGCCAGCAGCTTAAGGGGGAACACTGAAGCTTTCTTT	CASSLRGNTEAFF
TRBV7-6	TRBJ1-3	few	-	TGTGCCAGCAGCTCGACAACAGACCTCTCTGGAAACACCATATATTTT	CASSSTTDLSGNTIYF
TRBV6-1	TRBJ1-5	-	TRBD1	TGTGCCGGGACCTCCGGGACAGATAGCAATCAGCCCCAGCATTTT	CAGTSGTDSNQPQHF
TRBV5-4	TRBJ1-3	-	-	TGTGCCAGCAGCCCGTCAGGGGAGGGCACCATATATTTT	CASSPSGEGTIYF
TRBV21-1	TRBJ1-3	-	-	TGTGCCAGGAGCTTCACTGCCGGGACAGGGGGCCCGTACTCTGGAAACACCATATATTTT	CARSFTAGTGGPYSGNTIYF